The clone carrying this T cell receptor beta chain has more than one count but fewer than ten. The antigen is undetermined. V lost 4 bases and J 2 bases, leaving 9 bases between the germline ends. Germline CDR1 is SGHTA and CDR2 is FQGNSA. The CDR3 has 14 amino acids. This record belongs to a study of T cells after yellow fever vaccination. The wider study: The fractions with low cell numbers were processed using SMART-Seq v4 Ultra Low Input.

A 5'RACE template-switching step, the method used to make TCR cDNA, added a universal primer site and UMIs. Each CDR3 protein is one row after TCRdb ran MiXCR on the 5' RACE reads. The table includes approximately 260,000 distinct CDR3 sequences, approximately 13% detected once. Study results and limitations: Reappearing after the booster were most of the clones from primary vaccination (96% CD4, about 88% CD8).

The chain recombines TRBV7-2 with TRBJ1-5, with D perhaps TRBD1 (5 bases). Sequenced here: CD4+ T cells sorted from PBMCs, sampled 45 days after the yellow fever booster vaccination. The sequence was obtained from a man younger than 40 who received the YFV17D yellow fever vaccine. This chain's CDR3 is CASSSRGGNQPQHF. The CDR3 coding sequence is TGTGCCAGCAGCTCGAGGGGCGGCAATCAGCCCCAGCATTTT.